This T cell receptor (beta chain) emerged from a study of T cells in localized non-small cell lung cancer. General observations from the study: Higher adjacent-lung clonality was associated with shorter survival. A median of roughly 55 of the top 100 tumor clones appeared in adjacent lung, which was paired and uninvolved. T cell clonality was highest in uninvolved adjacent lung, above tumor.

On this clone itself: Its antigen is unknown.

Germline V gene sequence: CDR1 SGHRS, CDR2 YFSETQ. This CDR3 region has 11 residues. Trimming took off 3 bases at V and 11 bases at J, with 12 bases between the two ends. Sequencing was performed with immunoSEQ multiplex PCR; in TCRdb, only in-frame clones are kept and a portion is missing. The sample consists of approximately 15,000 clones, around 90% of them appearing once. This rearrangement joins TRBV5-1 to TRBJ2-7; perhaps D is TRBD1 or TRBD2 (5 bases each). The receptor was derived from a woman aged 35-70 years with stage III lung adenocarcinoma. This material consisted of peripheral blood mononuclear cells, taken before any cancer treatment. The CDR3 here is CASSWGLEEYF. For the CDR3, the DNA is TGCGCCAGCAGCTGGGGGTTGGAGGAGTACTTC.